This TCR beta chain was retrieved from a study of CD8+CD57+ T cells in acquired aplastic anemia. Template material for TCR beta VDJ and CDR3 profiling consisted of genomic DNA. TCRdb fed the reads into MiXCR, producing one record per CDR3 protein. The profile shows approximately 170,000 distinct CDR3 sequences, roughly half of them singletons. In this sample, this clonotype turned up a few times. The CDR3 consists of 13 residues. Germline V gene sequence: CDR1 SQVTM, CDR2 ANQGSEA. The V and J ends lost 6 bases and 4 bases, in that order; junction bases with no gene match: 6. Patients who underwent sequencing had shown CD8+CD57+ cell expansion by flow cytometry. A severe acquired aplastic anemia diagnosis applied to all patients. Patients had received no therapy at the time of blood sampling.

Specimen: sorted CD4+, CD8+, or CD8+CD57+ T cells (not recorded which) from PBMCs. The rearrangement joins TRBV29-1 to TRBJ1-2, with 9 bases aligning to TRBD1. The receptor comes from a human donor with aplastic anemia. For the CDR3, the DNA is TGCAGCGTACCGGGACAGGGAGGCTATGGCTACACCTTC. This gives the protein CSVPGQGGYGYTF. The full variable domain, with the rest looked up from reference TRBV29-1 and TRBJ1-2, is SAVISQKPSRDICQRGTSLTIQCQVDSQVTMMFWYRQQPGQSLTLIATANQGSEATYESGFVIDKFPISRPNLTFSTLTVSNMSPEDSSIYLCSVPGQGGYGYTFGSGTRLTVV.